The clone carrying this TCR beta chain was detected ten times or more. Separate cDNA molecules each had unique molecular identifiers attached to them. One entry per CDR3 protein, called by TCRdb with MiXCR from the 5' RACE reads. The table shows 70,000 or so distinct CDR3 sequences, with around 13% occurring only once. This sample was taken from a study of early T cells in non-severe SARS-CoV-2 infection. This CDR3 is 20 amino acids long. V dropped 4 bases and J dropped 0 bases, with 28 bases sitting between them. Sequenced material: whole blood. The TCR comes from an adult who was a healthcare worker with PCR-confirmed SARS-CoV-2 infection or an uninfected control (not recorded which). The rearrangement links TRBV12-3 or TRBV12-4 to TRBJ2-7; D ambiguous. The CDR3 region is CASSSHTHRYKTQSSYEQYF. The CDR3 DNA reads TGTGCCAGCAGTTCCCACACACACAGATATAAGACCCAGAGCTCCTACGAGCAGTACTTC.